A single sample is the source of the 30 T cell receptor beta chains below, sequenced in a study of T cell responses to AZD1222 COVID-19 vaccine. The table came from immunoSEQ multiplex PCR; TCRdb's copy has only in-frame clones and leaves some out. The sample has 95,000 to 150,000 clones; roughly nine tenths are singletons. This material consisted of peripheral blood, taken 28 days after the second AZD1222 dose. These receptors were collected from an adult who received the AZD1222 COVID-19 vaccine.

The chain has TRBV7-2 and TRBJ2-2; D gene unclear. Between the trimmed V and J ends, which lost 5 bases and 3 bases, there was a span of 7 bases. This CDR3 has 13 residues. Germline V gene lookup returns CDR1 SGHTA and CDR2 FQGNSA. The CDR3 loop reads CASSRRDTGELFF. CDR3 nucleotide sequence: TGTGCCAGCAGCCGTCGGGACACCGGGGAGCTGTTTTTT.

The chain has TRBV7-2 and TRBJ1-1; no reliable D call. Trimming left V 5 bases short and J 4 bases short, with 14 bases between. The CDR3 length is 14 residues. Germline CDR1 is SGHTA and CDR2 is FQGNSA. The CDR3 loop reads CASSLLPEGTEAFF. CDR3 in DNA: TGTGCCAGCAGCCTACTCCCAGAGGGCACTGAAGCTTTCTTT.

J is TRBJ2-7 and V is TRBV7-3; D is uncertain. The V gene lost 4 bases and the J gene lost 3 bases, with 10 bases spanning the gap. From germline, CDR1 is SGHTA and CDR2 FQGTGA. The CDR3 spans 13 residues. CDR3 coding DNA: TGTGCCAGCAGCTCCCACCTAAACTACGAGCAGTACTTC. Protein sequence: CASSSHLNYEQYF.

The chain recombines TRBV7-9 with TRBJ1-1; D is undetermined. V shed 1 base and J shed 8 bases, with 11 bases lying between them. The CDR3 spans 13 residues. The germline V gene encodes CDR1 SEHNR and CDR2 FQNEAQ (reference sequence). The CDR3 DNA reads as TGTGCCAGCAGCTTAGATGTGGTTCCGGAAGCTTTCTTT. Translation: CASSLDVVPEAFF.

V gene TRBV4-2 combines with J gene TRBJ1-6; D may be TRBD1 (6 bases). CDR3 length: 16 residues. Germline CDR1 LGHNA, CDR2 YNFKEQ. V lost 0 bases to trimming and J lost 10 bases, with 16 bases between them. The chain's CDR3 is CASSQDSQGTGSPLHF. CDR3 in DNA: TGTGCCAGCAGCCAAGATTCCCAGGGAACAGGGTCACCCCTCCACTTT.

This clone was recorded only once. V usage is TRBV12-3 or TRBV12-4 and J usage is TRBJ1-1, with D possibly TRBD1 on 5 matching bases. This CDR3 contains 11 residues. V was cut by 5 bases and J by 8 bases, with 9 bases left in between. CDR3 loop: CASSRGTEAFF. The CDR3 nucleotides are TGTGCCAGCAGTCGGGGGACCGAAGCTTTCTTT.

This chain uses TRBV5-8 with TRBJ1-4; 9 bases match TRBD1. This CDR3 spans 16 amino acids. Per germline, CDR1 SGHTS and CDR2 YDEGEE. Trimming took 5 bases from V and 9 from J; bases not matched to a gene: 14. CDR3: CASRTLRDRDPQKLFF. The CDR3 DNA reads TGTGCCAGCAGGACGCTCCGGGACAGGGACCCGCAAAAACTGTTTTTT.

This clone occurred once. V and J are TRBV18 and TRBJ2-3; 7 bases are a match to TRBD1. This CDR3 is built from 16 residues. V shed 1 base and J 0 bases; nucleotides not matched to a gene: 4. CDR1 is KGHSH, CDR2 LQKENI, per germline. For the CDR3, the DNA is TGTGCCAGCTCACCACAGGGGGCATCTAGCACAGATACGCAGTATTTT. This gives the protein CASSPQGASSTDTQYF.

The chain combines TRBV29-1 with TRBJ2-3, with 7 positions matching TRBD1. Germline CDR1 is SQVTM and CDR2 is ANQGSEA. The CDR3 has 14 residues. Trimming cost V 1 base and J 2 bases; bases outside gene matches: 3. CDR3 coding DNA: TGCAGCGTTGAAGGCAGGGGGAACACAGATACGCAGTATTTT. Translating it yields CSVEGRGNTDTQYF.

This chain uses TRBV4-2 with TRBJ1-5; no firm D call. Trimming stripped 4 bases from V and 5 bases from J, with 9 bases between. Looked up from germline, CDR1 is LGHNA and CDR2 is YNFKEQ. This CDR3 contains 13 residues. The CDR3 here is CASSRGSYQPQHF. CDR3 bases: TGTGCCAGCAGCCGAGGGTCCTATCAGCCCCAGCATTTT.

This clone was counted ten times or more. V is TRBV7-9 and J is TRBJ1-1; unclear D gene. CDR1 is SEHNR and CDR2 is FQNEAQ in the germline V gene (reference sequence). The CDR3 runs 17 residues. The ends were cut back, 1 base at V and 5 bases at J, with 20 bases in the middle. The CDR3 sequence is CASSLGGLARIETEAFF. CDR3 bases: TGTGCCAGCAGCTTAGGAGGCCTAGCACGGATAGAGACTGAAGCTTTCTTT.

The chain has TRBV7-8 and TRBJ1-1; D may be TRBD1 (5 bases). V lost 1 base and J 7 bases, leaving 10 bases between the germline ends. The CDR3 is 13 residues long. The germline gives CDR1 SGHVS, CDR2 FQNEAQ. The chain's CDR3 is CASSLGQLFEAFF. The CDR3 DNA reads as TGTGCCAGCAGCTTAGGACAGCTGTTTGAAGCTTTCTTT.

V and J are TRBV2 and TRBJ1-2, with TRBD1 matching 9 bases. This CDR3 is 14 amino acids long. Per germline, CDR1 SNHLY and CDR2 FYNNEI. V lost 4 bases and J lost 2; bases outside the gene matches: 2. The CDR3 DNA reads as TGTGCCAGCAGTGGGGGACAGGGCAACTATGGCTACACCTTC. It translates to CASSGGQGNYGYTF.

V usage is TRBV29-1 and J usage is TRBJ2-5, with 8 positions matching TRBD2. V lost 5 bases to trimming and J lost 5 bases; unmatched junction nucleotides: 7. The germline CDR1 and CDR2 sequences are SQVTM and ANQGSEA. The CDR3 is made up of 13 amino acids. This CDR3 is CSVYRGGPETQYF. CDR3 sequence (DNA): TGCAGCGTTTACCGGGGGGGCCCGGAGACCCAGTACTTC.

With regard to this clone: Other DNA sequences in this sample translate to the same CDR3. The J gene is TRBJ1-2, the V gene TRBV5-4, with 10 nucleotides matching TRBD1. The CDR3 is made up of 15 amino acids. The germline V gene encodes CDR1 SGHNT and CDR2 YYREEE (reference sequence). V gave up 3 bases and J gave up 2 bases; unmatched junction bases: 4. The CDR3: CASSSRTGGNYGYTF. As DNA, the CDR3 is TGTGCCAGCAGCTCGAGGACAGGGGGGAACTATGGCTACACCTTC.

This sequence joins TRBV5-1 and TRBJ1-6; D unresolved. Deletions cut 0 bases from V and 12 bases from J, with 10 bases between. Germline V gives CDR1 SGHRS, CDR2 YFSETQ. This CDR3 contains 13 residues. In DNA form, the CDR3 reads TGCGCCAGCAGCTTGGAACCCTTGAGACCCCTCCACTTT. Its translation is CASSLEPLRPLHF.

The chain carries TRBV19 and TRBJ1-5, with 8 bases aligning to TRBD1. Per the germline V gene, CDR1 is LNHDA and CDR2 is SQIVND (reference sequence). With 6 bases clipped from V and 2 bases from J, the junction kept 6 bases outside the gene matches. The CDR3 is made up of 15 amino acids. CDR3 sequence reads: CASSDRGRGNQPQHF. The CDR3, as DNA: TGTGCCAGTAGCGACAGGGGTCGGGGCAATCAGCCCCAGCATTTT. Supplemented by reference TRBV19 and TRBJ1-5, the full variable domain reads DGGITQSPKYLFRKEGQNVTLSCEQNLNHDAMYWYRQDPGQGLRLIYYSQIVNDFQKGDIAEGYSVSREKKESFPLTVTSAQKNPTAFYLCASSDRGRGNQPQHFGDGTRLSIL.

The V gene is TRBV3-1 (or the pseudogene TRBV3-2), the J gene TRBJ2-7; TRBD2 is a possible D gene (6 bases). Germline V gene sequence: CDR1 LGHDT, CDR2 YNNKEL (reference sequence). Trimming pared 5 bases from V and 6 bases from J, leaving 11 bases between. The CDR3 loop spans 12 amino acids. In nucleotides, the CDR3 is TGTGCCAGCAGCAACCTCGGGGGCGAGCAGTACTTC. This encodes CASSNLGGEQYF.

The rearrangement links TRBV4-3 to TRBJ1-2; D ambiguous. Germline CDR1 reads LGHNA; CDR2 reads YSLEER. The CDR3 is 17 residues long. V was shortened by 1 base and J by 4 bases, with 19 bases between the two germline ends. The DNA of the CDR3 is TGCGCCAGCAGCCAAGGGCCCCGGACGCTCTCGGGCTATGGCTACACCTTC. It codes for CASSQGPRTLSGYGYTF.

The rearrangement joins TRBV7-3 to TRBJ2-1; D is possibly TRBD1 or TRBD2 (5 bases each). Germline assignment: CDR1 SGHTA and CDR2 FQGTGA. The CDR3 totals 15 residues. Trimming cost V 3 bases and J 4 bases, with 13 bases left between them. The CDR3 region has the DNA TGTGCCAGCAGCTTCCGCGTCGGGGCTTACAATGAGCAGTTCTTC. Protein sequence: CASSFRVGAYNEQFF.

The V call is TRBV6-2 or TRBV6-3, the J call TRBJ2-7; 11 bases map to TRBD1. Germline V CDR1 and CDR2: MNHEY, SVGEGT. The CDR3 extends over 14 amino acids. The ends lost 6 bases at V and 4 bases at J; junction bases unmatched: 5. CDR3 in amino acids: CASSLGQGAYEQYF. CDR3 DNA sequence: TGTGCCAGCAGCCTCGGACAGGGGGCTTACGAGCAGTACTTC.

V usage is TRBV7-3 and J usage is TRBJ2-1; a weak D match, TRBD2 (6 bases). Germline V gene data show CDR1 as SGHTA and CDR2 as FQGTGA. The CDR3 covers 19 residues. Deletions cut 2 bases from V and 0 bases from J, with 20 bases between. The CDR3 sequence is CASSLGSGDSSSSYNEQFF. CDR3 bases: TGTGCCAGCAGCTTAGGTTCGGGGGACTCATCGAGCTCCTACAATGAGCAGTTCTTC.

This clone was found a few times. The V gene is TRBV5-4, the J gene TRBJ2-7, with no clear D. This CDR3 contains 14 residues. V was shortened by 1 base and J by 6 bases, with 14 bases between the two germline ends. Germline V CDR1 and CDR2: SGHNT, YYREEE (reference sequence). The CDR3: CASSLYSTRGEQYF. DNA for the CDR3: TGTGCCAGCAGCTTGTATTCCACCCGTGGCGAGCAGTACTTC.

The CDR3 DNA sequence: TGTGCCAGCAGCGCCTCGGGTGGGGATTCACCCCTCCACTTT. Its protein product is CASSASGGDSPLHF. The chain couples TRBV7-3 to TRBJ1-6; unclear D gene. The CDR3 extends over 14 amino acids. The germline V gene encodes CDR1 SGHTA and CDR2 FQGTGA. Trimming cost V 5 bases and J 8 bases, with 13 bases left between them.

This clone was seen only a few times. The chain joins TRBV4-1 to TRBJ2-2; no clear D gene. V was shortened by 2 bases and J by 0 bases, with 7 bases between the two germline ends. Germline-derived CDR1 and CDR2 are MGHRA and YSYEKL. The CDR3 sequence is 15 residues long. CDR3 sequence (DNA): TGCGCCAGCAGCCAATTATCAGCGAACACCGGGGAGCTGTTTTTT. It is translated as CASSQLSANTGELFF.

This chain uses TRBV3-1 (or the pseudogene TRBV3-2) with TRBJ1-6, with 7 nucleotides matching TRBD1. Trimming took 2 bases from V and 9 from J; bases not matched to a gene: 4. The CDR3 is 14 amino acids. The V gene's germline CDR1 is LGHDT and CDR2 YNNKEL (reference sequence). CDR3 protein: CASSQLNRGSPLHF. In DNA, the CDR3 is TGTGCCAGCAGCCAACTAAACAGGGGTTCACCCCTCCACTTT.

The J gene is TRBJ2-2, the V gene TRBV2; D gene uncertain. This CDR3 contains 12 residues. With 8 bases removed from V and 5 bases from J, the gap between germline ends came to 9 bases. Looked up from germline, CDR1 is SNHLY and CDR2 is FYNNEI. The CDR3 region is CASVRSTGELFF. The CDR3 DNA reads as TGTGCCAGCGTCCGGAGTACCGGGGAGCTGTTTTTT.

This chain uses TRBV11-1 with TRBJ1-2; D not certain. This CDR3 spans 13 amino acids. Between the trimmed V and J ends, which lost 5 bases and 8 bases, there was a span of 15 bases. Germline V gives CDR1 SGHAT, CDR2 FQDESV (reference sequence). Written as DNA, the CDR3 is TGTGCCAGCAGCCCCCAAGGGATAGAGGGCTACACCTTC. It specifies CASSPQGIEGYTF.

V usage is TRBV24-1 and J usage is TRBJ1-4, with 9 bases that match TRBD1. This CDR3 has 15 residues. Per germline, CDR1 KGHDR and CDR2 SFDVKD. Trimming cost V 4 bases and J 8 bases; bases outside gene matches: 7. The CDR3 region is CATSDSGTGWEKLFF. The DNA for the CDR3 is TGTGCCACCAGTGACTCCGGGACAGGGTGGGAAAAACTGTTTTTT.

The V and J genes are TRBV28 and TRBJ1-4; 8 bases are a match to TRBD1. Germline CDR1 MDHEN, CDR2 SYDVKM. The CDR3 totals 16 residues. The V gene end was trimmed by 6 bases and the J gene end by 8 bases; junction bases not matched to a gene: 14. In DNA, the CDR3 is TGTGCCAGCAGAATTGGACAGGGAGTGGTTGGGGAAAAACTGTTTTTT. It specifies CASRIGQGVVGEKLFF.